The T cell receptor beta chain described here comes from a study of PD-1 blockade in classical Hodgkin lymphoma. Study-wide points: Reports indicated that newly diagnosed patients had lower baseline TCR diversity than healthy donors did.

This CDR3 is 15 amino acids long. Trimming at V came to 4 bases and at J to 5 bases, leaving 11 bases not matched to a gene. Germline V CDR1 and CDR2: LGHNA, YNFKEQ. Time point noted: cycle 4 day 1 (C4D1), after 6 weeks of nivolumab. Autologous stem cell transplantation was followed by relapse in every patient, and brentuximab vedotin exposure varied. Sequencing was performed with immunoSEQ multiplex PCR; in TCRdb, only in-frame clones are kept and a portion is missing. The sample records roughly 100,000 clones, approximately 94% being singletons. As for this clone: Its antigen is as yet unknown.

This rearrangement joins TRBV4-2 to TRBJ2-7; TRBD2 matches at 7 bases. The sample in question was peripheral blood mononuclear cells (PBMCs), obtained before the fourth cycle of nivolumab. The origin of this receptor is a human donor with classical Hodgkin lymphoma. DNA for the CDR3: TGTGCCAGCAGCCTCAAGCTGCGGGAGATCGACGAGCAGTACTTC. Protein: CASSLKLREIDEQYF.